This is a list of T cell receptor beta chains from one sample in a study of T-cell memory formation after mild COVID-19. TCRdb passed the 5' RACE reads through MiXCR, listing each CDR3 protein once. The sample consists of about 560,000 distinct CDR3 sequences, 17% of them appearing once. Specimen: PBMCs or a T cell subset sorted from them (not recorded which). The receptor source for this set is an adult woman who had mild COVID-19 (a few samples of this study predate the infection). Cell type and time point are not known. Both conserved end residues are part of each CDR3. The D gene is left open where the match is weak. Not every row has a clone size; where given, it reads once, few, many or a size class.

j_call	d_call	v_call	clone_size	cdr3_aa	cdr3_nt
TRBJ1-5	NA	TRBV4-1	NA	CASSQVTIQPQHF	TGCGCCAGCAGCCAAGTTACCATCCAGCCCCAGCATTTT
TRBJ1-2	TRBD1	TRBV6-5	few	CASSRTGDYGYTF	TGTGCCAGCAGCAGGACAGGGGACTATGGCTACACCTTC
TRBJ2-7	NA	TRBV5-5	many	CASSPEAGWAYEQYF	TGTGCCAGCAGCCCAGAGGCGGGATGGGCCTACGAGCAGTACTTC
TRBJ2-2	NA	TRBV6-4	NA	CAVQAGTGELFF	TGTGCCGTCCAGGCTGGCACCGGGGAGCTGTTTTTT
TRBJ1-1	NA	TRBV12-3/TRBV12-4	NA	CASSLTQGGTEAFF	TGTGCCAGCAGTTTAACCCAGGGAGGCACTGAAGCTTTCTTT
TRBJ1-2	TRBD1	TRBV4-1	few	CATQGQGSYGYTF	TGCGCCACCCAGGGACAGGGGAGCTATGGCTACACCTTC
TRBJ2-7	NA	TRBV6-1	NA	CASSEAVREYEQYF	TGTGCCAGCAGTGAAGCGGTCAGGGAGTACGAGCAGTACTTC
TRBJ2-7	TRBD1	TRBV5-1	NA	CASRPDRDTFYEQYF	TGCGCCAGCAGGCCAGACAGGGACACCTTCTACGAGCAGTACTTC
TRBJ2-6	NA	TRBV7-9	few	CASSSPTGNGANVLTF	TGTGCCAGCAGCTCACCCACGGGTAATGGGGCCAACGTCCTGACTTTC
TRBJ1-4	TRBD1	TRBV11-2	NA	CASSFYRGNEKLFF	TGTGCCAGCAGCTTTTACAGGGGAAATGAAAAACTGTTTTTT
TRBJ2-3	NA	TRBV5-5	many	CASTTRGLARTDTQYF	TGTGCCAGCACCACCCGGGGGCTAGCGCGTACAGATACGCAGTATTTT
TRBJ2-1	NA	TRBV18	NA	CASSPPTGEQFF	TGTGCCAGCTCACCACCAACTGGTGAGCAGTTCTTC
TRBJ1-4	TRBD1	TRBV3-1	few	CASSLGQYNEKLFF	TGTGCCAGCAGCCTGGGACAGTATAATGAAAAACTGTTTTTT
TRBJ2-1	TRBD2	TRBV7-2	NA	CASSPRTSGIGGEQFF	TGTGCCAGCAGCCCCAGGACTAGCGGGATAGGGGGGGAGCAGTTCTTC
TRBJ2-1	NA	TRBV7-3	NA	CASSLSQGGEQFF	TGTGCCAGCAGCTTGAGTCAGGGGGGTGAGCAGTTCTTC
TRBJ1-6	NA	TRBV5-1	many	CASSSRDCHF	TGCGCCAGCAGCTCCCGGGACTGCCACTTT
TRBJ2-1	TRBD1	TRBV27	few	CASSFPGQGLRFGEQFF	TGTGCCAGCAGTTTTCCGGGACAGGGGCTCCGTTTCGGTGAGCAGTTCTTC
TRBJ1-2	NA	TRBV27	NA	CASSLRGAYGYTF	TGTGCCAGCAGTTTAAGGGGCGCCTATGGCTACACCTTC
TRBJ2-3	NA	TRBV7-3	NA	CASSLWADSSSTDTQYF	TGTGCCAGCAGCTTATGGGCAGATTCTTCTAGCACAGATACGCAGTATTTT
TRBJ2-7	NA	TRBV5-1	few	CASSLIGAGIRYEQYF	TGCGCCAGCAGCCTGATAGGTGCGGGGATACGCTACGAGCAGTACTTC
TRBJ1-2	TRBD1	TRBV20-1	few	CSARTAIRDRANYGYTF	TGCAGCGCTAGAACGGCTATCCGGGACAGAGCTAACTATGGCTACACCTTC
TRBJ2-2	NA	TRBV7-9	few	CASSRRRGGTGELFF	TGTGCCAGCAGCCGGAGGAGAGGCGGGACCGGGGAGCTGTTTTTT
TRBJ2-1	NA	TRBV7-3	NA	CASSPRPNNEQFF	TGTGCCAGCAGCCCGCGACCCAACAATGAGCAGTTCTTC
TRBJ2-4	NA	TRBV30	few	CAWSAVEPRGNIQYF	TGTGCCTGGAGTGCGGTAGAGCCCCGAGGGAACATTCAGTACTTC
TRBJ2-1	TRBD2	TRBV3-1	NA	CASSPNWGTSNLEQFF	TGTGCCAGCAGCCCCAATTGGGGGACTAGCAACCTTGAGCAGTTCTTC
TRBJ2-7	NA	TRBV12-3/TRBV12-4	few	CASSLFDRSYEQYF	TGTGCCAGCAGTTTATTCGACAGGAGCTACGAGCAGTACTTC
TRBJ1-2	NA	TRBV6-1	NA	CASRLVGNYGYTF	TGTGCCAGCAGACTCGTAGGGAACTATGGCTACACCTTC
TRBJ2-5	NA	TRBV6-5	NA	CASSYGPVWGAGETQYF	TGTGCCAGCAGTTACGGGCCGGTTTGGGGCGCCGGTGAGACCCAGTACTTC
TRBJ2-2	NA	TRBV10-3	NA	CAISEETPNTGELFF	TGTGCCATCAGTGAGGAGACACCCAACACCGGGGAGCTGTTTTTT
TRBJ1-6	NA	TRBV12-3/TRBV12-4	NA	CASSPIGGHSPLHF	TGTGCCAGCAGTCCCATCGGGGGGCATTCACCCCTCCACTTT
TRBJ2-7	TRBD2	TRBV27	few	CASSPLAGVGYEQYF	TGTGCCAGCAGTCCGCTAGCGGGGGTAGGCTACGAGCAGTACTTC
TRBJ2-1	NA	TRBV29-1	NA	CSCVYRLVNEQFF	TGCAGCTGTGTGTACAGACTAGTCAATGAGCAGTTCTTC
TRBJ1-4	NA	TRBV7-8	many	CASSSARTTTNEKLFF	TGTGCCAGCAGCTCCGCCAGGACAACAACTAATGAAAAACTGTTTTTT
TRBJ2-5	TRBD2	TRBV20-1	NA	CSASWTSVVETQYF	TGCAGTGCTTCCTGGACTAGCGTGGTAGAGACCCAGTACTTC
TRBJ2-1	TRBD2	TRBV7-6	few	CASSLAPAGPGGDEQFF	TGTGCCAGCAGCTTAGCGCCAGCGGGGCCCGGGGGGGATGAGCAGTTCTTC
TRBJ1-4	NA	TRBV27	few	CASSFDRSSNEKLFF	TGTGCCAGCAGTTTTGATAGGTCCTCGAATGAAAAACTGTTTTTT
TRBJ2-2	NA	TRBV7-2	few	CASSQIINGELFF	TGTGCCAGCAGCCAAATTATAAACGGGGAGCTGTTTTTT
TRBJ1-2	NA	TRBV6-2/TRBV6-3	NA	CASSYSTHYGYTF	TGTGCCAGCAGTTACTCTACGCACTATGGCTACACCTTC
TRBJ2-3	NA	TRBV9	NA	CASSVVNIATDTQYF	TGTGCCAGCAGCGTAGTTAACATCGCCACAGATACGCAGTATTTT
TRBJ2-1	TRBD2	TRBV3-1	NA	CASSQDRWAGGTNEQFF	TGTGCCAGCAGCCAAGATAGGTGGGCGGGAGGGACCAATGAGCAGTTCTTC
TRBJ2-7	NA	TRBV5-6	NA	CASSLDYRATYEQYF	TGTGCCAGCAGCTTAGATTACAGGGCCACCTACGAGCAGTACTTC
TRBJ2-3	NA	TRBV27	few	CASSLSNHYPQYF	TGTGCCAGCAGTTTAAGCAATCATTACCCGCAGTATTTT
TRBJ2-2	TRBD2	TRBV5-1	many	CASSLEARRALAANTGELFF	TGCGCCAGCAGCTTGGAAGCCCGCCGAGCACTAGCGGCGAACACCGGGGAGCTGTTTTTT
TRBJ1-4	NA	TRBV4-3	NA	CASSQWGSNEKLFF	TGCGCCAGCAGCCAATGGGGAAGTAATGAAAAACTGTTTTTT
TRBJ2-7	NA	TRBV7-8	few	CASGFYAVTGPTYEQYF	TGTGCCAGCGGATTCTATGCCGTGACAGGTCCAACCTACGAGCAGTACTTC
TRBJ2-1	NA	TRBV12-3/TRBV12-4	few	CASREGQSYNEQFF	TGTGCCAGCAGGGAGGGACAAAGCTACAATGAGCAGTTCTTC
TRBJ2-7	TRBD1	TRBV6-1	NA	CASSDWDRNYSYEQYF	TGTGCCAGCAGTGACTGGGACAGGAATTACTCCTACGAGCAGTACTTC
TRBJ2-7	NA	TRBV7-3	NA	CASGEGREQYF	TGTGCCAGCGGTGAGGGGAGGGAGCAGTACTTC
TRBJ1-2	NA	TRBV12-5	few	CASGFPNRDGNYGYTF	TGTGCTAGTGGTTTCCCTAACAGGGACGGAAACTATGGCTACACCTTC
TRBJ2-7	NA	TRBV29-1	few	CSVHTGHSYEQYF	TGCAGCGTTCACACGGGACACTCCTACGAGCAGTACTTC
TRBJ1-5	NA	TRBV16	NA	CASSSNGGPNQPQHF	TGTGCCAGCAGCTCCAACGGGGGGCCCAATCAGCCCCAGCATTTT
TRBJ2-7	TRBD1	TRBV7-9	NA	CASSFDRGYYEQYF	TGTGCCAGCAGCTTCGACAGGGGATACTACGAGCAGTACTTC
TRBJ2-3	TRBD1	TRBV4-3	few	CASSPGTGLRDTQYF	TGCGCCAGCAGCCCCGGGACAGGGCTGAGAGATACGCAGTATTTT
TRBJ2-1	TRBD2	TRBV5-5	many	CASSLAGGGPRDNEQFF	TGTGCCAGCAGCTTGGCCGGGGGGGGACCCCGGGACAATGAGCAGTTCTTC